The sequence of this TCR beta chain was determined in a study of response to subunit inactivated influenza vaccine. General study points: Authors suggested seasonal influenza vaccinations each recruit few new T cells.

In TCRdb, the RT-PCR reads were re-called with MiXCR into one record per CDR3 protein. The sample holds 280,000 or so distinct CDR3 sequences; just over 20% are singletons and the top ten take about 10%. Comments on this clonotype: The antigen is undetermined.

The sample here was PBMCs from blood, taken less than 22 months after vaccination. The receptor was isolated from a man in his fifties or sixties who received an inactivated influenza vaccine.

The CDR3 DNA sequence: TGCGCCAGCAGCTTTGGGACAGGGGGAGGCACCGGGGAGCTGTTTTTT. This sequence encodes CASSFGTGGGTGELFF. The V and J genes are TRBV5-1 and TRBJ2-2; TRBD1 aligns across 11 bases. CDR3 length: 16 residues. In germline, CDR1 is SGHRS, CDR2 YFSETQ. J was trimmed by 4 bases and V by 2 bases; bases with no gene match: 4.